The 19 T cell receptor beta chains below were found in one sample sequenced in a study of cytomegalovirus exposure and HLA in healthy donors. PCR primers comprised 60 Vbeta and 13 Jbeta primers. Produced via immunoSEQ multiplex PCR; TCRdb's table is partial and in-frame only. The sample carries some 99,000 clones, roughly 71% recorded once. Material for sequencing was PBMCs. The receptor set was obtained from a woman aged 70 to 79 in good health and CMV-seropositive.

The chain combines TRBV29-1 with TRBJ2-5, with TRBD1 matching 8 bases. The trim removed 6 bases at V and 1 base at J, leaving 4 bases unmatched. Germline V lookup: CDR1 SQVTM, CDR2 ANQGSEA. The CDR3 sequence is 13 residues long. CDR3 sequence (DNA): TGCAGCGTCCTCGGGACAGGCCAAGAGACCCAGTACTTC. Translated: CSVLGTGQETQYF.

The V call is TRBV13, the J call TRBJ2-5, with 8 bases matching TRBD2. After removal of 8 bases from V and 5 bases from J, the junction contained 4 bases not matched to a gene. Germline V gene lookup returns CDR1 PRHDT and CDR2 FYEKMQ (reference sequence). The CDR3 has 12 residues. The CDR3 loop is CASAGGEETQYF. In DNA form, the CDR3 reads TGTGCCAGCGCGGGGGGTGAGGAGACCCAGTACTTC.

Only a few counts were recorded for this clone. The chain recombines TRBV20-1 with TRBJ1-4, with D perhaps TRBD1 (6 bases). CDR3 size: 10 residues. Germline-derived CDR1 and CDR2 are DFQATT and SNEGSKA (reference sequence). The DNA of the CDR3 is TGCGGTACAGGGAATGAAAAACTGTTTTTT. Translating it yields CGTGNEKLFF.

The chain employs TRBV5-8 and TRBJ2-4; D is perhaps TRBD1 (5 bases). Germline values: CDR1 SGHTS, CDR2 YDEGEE. V gave up 6 bases and J gave up 1 base, with 20 bases separating them. CDR3 length equals 17 residues. CDR3 bases: TGTGCCAGCATAGTTACAGGTTCCTGGGCGGCCAAAAACATTCAGTACTTC. It specifies CASIVTGSWAAKNIQYF.

The CDR3 is CASSLGDRGPGANVLTF. The CDR3 coding sequence is TGCGCCAGCAGCTTGGGGGACAGGGGGCCCGGGGCCAACGTCCTGACTTTC. The V call is TRBV5-1, the J call TRBJ2-6, with 12 bases aligning to TRBD1. The trim removed 0 bases at V and 4 bases at J, leaving 2 bases unmatched. CDR3 length equals 17 residues. The germline CDR1 and CDR2 sequences are SGHRS and YFSETQ.

The V gene is TRBV5-1, the J gene TRBJ1-4; 9 nucleotides match TRBD1. The CDR3 runs to 14 residues. The ends lost 5 bases at V and 7 bases at J; junction bases unmatched: 6. Germline CDR1 is SGHRS and CDR2 is YFSETQ. For the CDR3, the DNA is TGCGCCAGCAGGACCGGGACAGGGACTGAAAAACTGTTTTTT. Translating gives CASRTGTGTEKLFF.

The chain employs TRBV4-3 and TRBJ2-5; TRBD1 might be the D (6 bases). This CDR3 has 15 residues. V lost 0 bases and J 5 bases, leaving 13 bases between the germline ends. Germline V gene sequence: CDR1 LGHNA, CDR2 YSLEER. This CDR3 reads CASSQDSDRGETQYF. The DNA of the CDR3 is TGCGCCAGCAGCCAAGATTCGGACAGAGGGGAGACCCAGTACTTC.

The V gene is TRBV2, the J gene TRBJ1-1; 7 bases align to TRBD1. Looked up from germline, CDR1 is SNHLY and CDR2 is FYNNEI. The CDR3 loop spans 13 amino acids. V dropped 2 bases and J dropped 3; count of bases not matched to a gene: 0. The CDR3 sequence is CASSEQGDTEAFF. CDR3 in DNA: TGTGCCAGCAGTGAACAGGGGGACACTGAAGCTTTCTTT.

The V gene is TRBV7-2, the J gene TRBJ1-1; D is uncertain. Germline V gene sequence: CDR1 SGHTA, CDR2 FQGNSA. This CDR3 comprises 12 residues. Between the trimmed V and J ends, which lost 1 base and 8 bases, there was a span of 8 bases. In nucleotides, the CDR3 is TGTGCCAGCAGCTTAGATTACTTAGAAGCTTTCTTT. Translation: CASSLDYLEAFF.

The CDR3 bases are TGCGTCGAGGCGGGGGGCTATGGAAACACCATATATTTT. Translating gives CVEAGGYGNTIYF. The chain recombines TRBV23-1 with TRBJ1-3; D perhaps matches TRBD1 (6 bases). TRBV23-1 is an ORF for which the function is uncertain. This CDR3 has 13 residues.

V and J are TRBV4-3 and TRBJ2-5; 9 bases are a match to TRBD2. CDR1 is LGHNA and CDR2 is YSLEER in the germline V gene. V gave up 0 bases and J gave up 4 bases; unmatched junction bases: 6. The CDR3 covers 16 residues. The CDR3 loop reads CASSQDSTSGGETQYF. As DNA, the CDR3 is TGCGCCAGCAGCCAAGATTCGACTAGCGGTGGAGAGACCCAGTACTTC.

The gene calls are TRBV27 and TRBJ2-7, with a tentative D call TRBD1 (6 bases). CDR1 is MNHEY, CDR2 SMNVEV, per germline (reference sequence). The CDR3 has 12 amino acids. V was shortened by 3 bases and J by 6 bases, with 9 bases between the two germline ends. CDR3 in DNA: TGTGCCAGCAGTTTTAGCAGGGGCGAGCAGTACTTC. Translation: CASSFSRGEQYF.

The V gene is TRBV7-9, the J gene TRBJ2-2, with 9 bases aligning to TRBD1. The CDR3 runs 15 residues. J was trimmed by 6 bases and V by 5 bases; bases with no gene match: 7. Germline V CDR1 and CDR2: SEHNR, FQNEAQ (reference sequence). CDR3 sequence: CASSQQGARSGELFF. The CDR3 DNA reads as TGTGCCAGCAGCCAACAGGGGGCGAGGTCCGGGGAGCTGTTTTTT. The variable domain in full, completed from reference TRBV7-9 and TRBJ2-2, reads DTGVSQNPRHKITKRGQNVTFRCDPISEHNRLYWYRQTLGQGPEFLTYFQNEAQLEKSRLLSDRFSAERPKGSFSTLEIQRTEQGDSAMYLCASSQQGARSGELFFGEGSRLTVL.

V and J are TRBV5-1 and TRBJ2-7; D is perhaps TRBD1 (5 bases). The germline V gene has CDR1 SGHRS and CDR2 YFSETQ. V lost 2 bases to trimming and J lost 12 bases, with 15 bases between them. The CDR3 is 12 residues long. The CDR3 spells CASSLGAGQWYF. CDR3 nucleotides: TGCGCCAGCAGCTTAGGAGCAGGGCAATGGTACTTC.

The CDR3 spells CASSFRSDGGKQFF. The CDR3 DNA sequence: TGTGCCAGCAGCTTTAGAAGCGACGGCGGAAAGCAGTTCTTC. This sequence joins TRBV7-8 and TRBJ2-1; D not certain. The CDR3 runs to 14 residues. The V gene lost 3 bases and the J gene lost 11 bases, with 17 bases spanning the gap. Germline V lookup: CDR1 SGHVS, CDR2 FQNEAQ.

The chain couples TRBV7-8 to TRBJ1-4; 9 nucleotides align to TRBD1. The CDR3 totals 15 residues. Trimming cost V 8 bases and J 7 bases; bases outside gene matches: 11. Germline lookup yields CDR1 SGHVS and CDR2 FQNEAQ. The CDR3 sequence is CASHKGGTGSEKLFF. The CDR3 nucleotides read TGTGCCAGCCACAAAGGAGGGACAGGGAGTGAAAAACTGTTTTTT.

The chain carries TRBV2 and TRBJ2-1; a weak D match, TRBD1 (5 bases). V was clipped by 5 bases and J by 10 bases, with 9 bases between them. Germline CDR1 reads SNHLY; CDR2 reads FYNNEI. CDR3 length equals 11 residues. The CDR3 DNA follows: TGTGCCAGCAGTTGGACAAACGAGCAGTTCTTC. Its protein product is CASSWTNEQFF. Supplemented by reference TRBV2 and TRBJ2-1, the full variable domain reads EPEVTQTPSHQVTQMGQEVILRCVPISNHLYFYWYRQILGQKVEFLVSFYNNEISEKSEIFDDQFSVERPDGSNFTLKIRSTKLEDSAMYFCASSWTNEQFFGPGTRLTVL.

This clone was seen a few times. V usage is TRBV18 and J usage is TRBJ2-1; 8 bases are a match to TRBD1. CDR1 KGHSH and CDR2 LQKENI come from the germline V gene. Trimming at V came to 6 bases and at J to 2 bases, leaving 6 bases not matched to a gene. The CDR3 extends over 15 amino acids. The DNA for the CDR3 is TGTGCCAGCTCCGACGGACAGGGTCCCTACAATGAGCAGTTCTTC. The encoded protein is CASSDGQGPYNEQFF.

The chain combines TRBV4-2 with TRBJ2-7; 7 bases line up with TRBD1. From germline, CDR1 is LGHNA and CDR2 YNFKEQ. The CDR3 is 15 residues long. With 2 bases clipped from V and 1 base from J, the junction kept 5 bases outside the gene matches. CDR3 sequence reads: CASSQFQDRSYEQYF. The DNA of the CDR3 is TGTGCCAGCAGCCAATTCCAGGACAGGTCCTACGAGCAGTACTTC.